These 24 T cell receptor beta chains share one sample of origin, sequenced in a study of brain T cells in children with intractable seizures. Described time point: blood from clinic visit 5 months post-surgery; TSC patient then seizure free. TCRdb's copy holds only in-frame clones and misses some; the assay was immunoSEQ multiplex PCR. The table lists around 340,000 clones, 85% to 95% of them singletons. Specimen: peripheral blood, collected roughly 5 months after surgery. These receptors were taken from a boy younger than two with tuberous sclerosis and intractable seizures.

The rearrangement links TRBV5-5 to TRBJ1-3; D gene unclear. The germline gives CDR1 SGHKS, CDR2 YYEKEE (reference sequence). V was shortened by 4 bases and J by 2 bases, with 19 bases between the two germline ends. The CDR3 has 17 amino acids. This CDR3 reads CASSKTRRQGPGNTIYF. The CDR3 DNA follows: TGTGCCAGCAGCAAAACCCGACGGCAAGGACCTGGAAACACCATATATTTT.

The V call is TRBV24-1, the J call TRBJ2-1, with TRBD2 matching 9 bases. Germline CDR1 reads KGHDR; CDR2 reads SFDVKD. V shed 5 bases, J shed 5 bases, and the junction held 9 bases outside the gene matches. The CDR3 extends over 16 amino acids. CDR3 coding DNA: TGTGCCACCAGTGGTTCGGCTAGCGGGAACCACAATGAGCAGTTCTTC. This codes for CATSGSASGNHNEQFF.

CDR3 region: CASSWRLAGLQETQYF. Here the CDR3 DNA reads TGTGCCAGTAGCTGGAGGCTAGCGGGCCTTCAAGAGACCCAGTACTTC. The J gene is TRBJ2-5, the V gene TRBV19, with 8 bases aligning to TRBD2. CDR1 and CDR2 from the germline V gene are LNHDA and SQIVND (reference sequence). V lost 6 bases and J lost 2; bases outside the gene matches: 11. This CDR3 comprises 16 residues.

The chain carries TRBV2 and TRBJ1-3; no definite D call. With 2 bases removed from V and 0 bases from J, the gap between germline ends came to 11 bases. Germline V lookup: CDR1 SNHLY, CDR2 FYNNEI. This CDR3 comprises 16 residues. Written as DNA, the CDR3 is TGTGCCAGCAGTGAAAACACGGGATTCTCTGGAAACACCATATATTTT. Translation: CASSENTGFSGNTIYF. The complete variable domain, with remaining parts taken from reference TRBV2 and TRBJ1-3, reads EPEVTQTPSHQVTQMGQEVILRCVPISNHLYFYWYRQILGQKVEFLVSFYNNEISEKSEIFDDQFSVERPDGSNFTLKIRSTKLEDSAMYFCASSENTGFSGNTIYFGEGSWLTVV.

This chain links TRBV7-9 with TRBJ2-1, with a weak D call TRBD2 (5 bases). Looked up from germline, CDR1 is SEHNR and CDR2 is FQNEAQ (reference sequence). Trimming took 5 bases from V and 1 from J, leaving 9 bases between them. This CDR3 has 14 amino acids. Here the CDR3 reads CASSLPGSYNEQFF. The CDR3 DNA sequence: TGTGCCAGCAGCCTACCGGGATCCTACAATGAGCAGTTCTTC.

The rearrangement uses TRBV7-2 and TRBJ1-2, with D possibly being TRBD1 (6 bases). The germline V gene encodes CDR1 SGHTA and CDR2 FQGNSA. The CDR3 runs to 18 residues. V was shortened by 4 bases and J by 6 bases, with 27 bases between the two germline ends. CDR3 sequence reads: CASSSYLITRGGADGYTF. DNA for the CDR3: TGTGCCAGCAGCTCTTACCTCATTACTAGGGGGGGGGCCGATGGCTACACCTTC. The whole variable domain, filled in from reference TRBV7-2 and TRBJ1-2, reads GAGVSQSPSNKVTEKGKDVELRCDPISGHTALYWYRQSLGQGLEFLIYFQGNSAPDKSGLPSDRFSAERTGGSVSTLTIQRTQQEDSAVYLCASSSYLITRGGADGYTFGSGTRLTVV.

The chain carries TRBV29-1 and TRBJ1-5; 7 nucleotides align to TRBD1. Trimming removed 7 bases from V and 7 bases from J; junction bases left unmatched: 10. Germline lookup yields CDR1 SQVTM and CDR2 ANQGSEA. This CDR3 has 13 residues. This CDR3 is CSARQGKDQPQHF. The CDR3 DNA sequence: TGCAGCGCAAGACAGGGAAAGGACCAGCCCCAGCATTTT.

The gene calls are TRBV3-1 (or the pseudogene TRBV3-2) and TRBJ1-1, with unresolved D. The germline V gene has CDR1 LGHDT and CDR2 YNNKEL (reference sequence). There are 15 residues in the CDR3. Trimming took 0 bases from V and 5 from J, leaving 13 bases between them. The CDR3 region is CASSQDHGGRTEAFF. DNA of the CDR3: TGTGCCAGCAGCCAAGATCATGGAGGGAGGACTGAAGCTTTCTTT.

This clone came up a few times. The genes are TRBV4-2 and TRBJ1-5; D is unclear. CDR1 LGHNA and CDR2 YNFKEQ come from the germline V gene. The CDR3 has 13 amino acids. Trimming shortened V by 1 base and J by 2 bases, and 3 bases separated the two germline ends. DNA of the CDR3: TGTGCCAGCAGCCAAGGACGCAATCAGCCCCAGCATTTT. Encoded protein: CASSQGRNQPQHF.

The chain employs TRBV11-2 and TRBJ2-7; 9 nucleotides line up with TRBD2. The V and J ends lost 5 bases and 0 bases, in that order; junction bases with no gene match: 5. The CDR3 is 15 amino acids. Germline V lookup: CDR1 SGHAT, CDR2 FQNNGV. CDR3 DNA sequence: TGTGCCAGCAGCCCACTTAGCGGGAGCTCCTACGAGCAGTACTTC. It is translated as CASSPLSGSSYEQYF.

The V call is TRBV6-1, the J call TRBJ1-1; unclear D gene. The CDR3 loop spans 10 amino acids. With 3 bases removed from V and 7 bases from J, the gap between germline ends came to 3 bases. In germline, CDR1 is MNHNS, CDR2 SASEGT. Here the CDR3 DNA reads TGTGCCAGCAGTGATTATGAAGCTTTCTTT. Protein: CASSDYEAFF.

The V call is TRBV19, the J call TRBJ2-2, with 11 bases matching TRBD2. J gave up 4 bases and V 5 bases, and 6 bases lay outside the gene matches. CDR1 is LNHDA and CDR2 is SQIVND in the germline V gene (reference sequence). The CDR3 sequence is 16 residues long. The CDR3 region is CASSQTSGSGTGELFF. CDR3 nucleotide sequence: TGTGCCAGTAGTCAAACTAGCGGGAGTGGCACCGGGGAGCTGTTTTTT. Using reference TRBV19 and TRBJ2-2 for the parts outside the CDR3, the full variable domain is DGGITQSPKYLFRKEGQNVTLSCEQNLNHDAMYWYRQDPGQGLRLIYYSQIVNDFQKGDIAEGYSVSREKKESFPLTVTSAQKNPTAFYLCASSQTSGSGTGELFFGEGSRLTVL.

This chain joins TRBV14 and TRBJ2-7; D may correspond to TRBD1 or TRBD2 (5 bases each). Germline V lookup: CDR1 SGHDN, CDR2 FVKESK. V lost 4 bases, J lost 0 bases, and 10 bases lay in between. The length of the CDR3 is 14 residues. The CDR3 DNA reads as TGTGCCAGCAGCCCACGGGGACGCTCCTACGAGCAGTACTTC. It is translated as CASSPRGRSYEQYF.

As DNA, the CDR3 is TGTGCCAGCAGCTTTGTGGGGATCGGCACCGGGGAGCTGTTTTTT. It is translated as CASSFVGIGTGELFF. This chain joins TRBV7-2 and TRBJ2-2; D gene ambiguous. CDR1 and CDR2 from the germline V gene are SGHTA and FQGNSA. The CDR3 has 15 amino acids. V was trimmed by 3 bases and J by 4 bases, leaving 12 bases between them.

This sequence joins TRBV7-2 and TRBJ2-5, with D possibly being TRBD2 (5 bases). Trimming stripped 4 bases from V and 1 base from J, with 19 bases between. The CDR3 is made up of 17 amino acids. Looked up from germline, CDR1 is SGHTA and CDR2 is FQGNSA. This CDR3 is CASSSTPYGLTQETQYF. DNA for the CDR3: TGTGCCAGCAGCTCCACTCCCTACGGACTTACCCAAGAGACCCAGTACTTC. Full variable domain (remainder filled in from reference TRBV7-2 and TRBJ2-5): GAGVSQSPSNKVTEKGKDVELRCDPISGHTALYWYRQSLGQGLEFLIYFQGNSAPDKSGLPSDRFSAERTGGSVSTLTIQRTQQEDSAVYLCASSSTPYGLTQETQYFGPGTRLLVL.

The J gene is TRBJ1-1, the V gene TRBV6-5; unclear D gene. Germline loops: CDR1 MNHEY, CDR2 SVGAGI. V was shortened by 0 bases and J by 1 base, with 9 bases between the two germline ends. The CDR3 is 15 residues long. The CDR3 sequence: CASSYSNAANTEAFF. The CDR3 DNA sequence: TGTGCCAGCAGTTACTCGAATGCTGCGAACACTGAAGCTTTCTTT.

The rearrangement joins TRBV6-2 or TRBV6-3 to TRBJ1-6; D call uncertain. The length of the CDR3 is 15 residues. Germline CDR1 MNHEY, CDR2 SVGEGT. V lost 4 bases, J lost 9 bases, and 16 bases lay in between. The CDR3 DNA sequence: TGTGCCAGCAGTTTAGAGACTACAAGTGTTTCACCCCTCCACTTT. The encoded protein is CASSLETTSVSPLHF.

The V call is TRBV13, the J call TRBJ1-1; 7 positions agree with TRBD1. CDR1 and CDR2 from the germline V gene are PRHDT and FYEKMQ (reference sequence). CDR3 length: 16 residues. J was trimmed by 4 bases and V by 3 bases; bases with no gene match: 11. CDR3 bases: TGTGCCAGCAGCTTCCATCCCGAGGGGGCAGTCACTGAAGCTTTCTTT. This gives the protein CASSFHPEGAVTEAFF.

The J gene is TRBJ1-1, the V gene TRBV5-1; D might be TRBD1 (5 bases). The CDR3 is 12 residues long. The V gene's germline CDR1 is SGHRS and CDR2 YFSETQ. V was pared by 0 bases and J by 10 bases, with 10 bases between. The CDR3 sequence: CASSLDGRGAFF. The CDR3 DNA is TGCGCCAGCAGCTTGGACGGGAGGGGAGCTTTCTTT.

The chain recombines TRBV25-1 with TRBJ2-7; no clear D gene. Germline-derived CDR1 and CDR2 are MGHDK and SYGVNS. V was cut by 7 bases and J by 4 bases, with 11 bases left in between. The CDR3 runs 12 residues. The DNA of the CDR3 is TGTGCCAGCACGGATCCGGGTTACGAGCAGTACTTC. Amino acid sequence: CASTDPGYEQYF.

The chain employs TRBV19 and TRBJ1-2; D is unclear. V lost 2 bases and J lost 0, with 7 bases in between. Germline-derived CDR1 and CDR2 are LNHDA and SQIVND (reference sequence). The CDR3 runs 14 residues. CDR3 amino acids: CASSIRTANYGYTF. The CDR3 region has the DNA TGTGCCAGTAGTATACGGACTGCTAACTATGGCTACACCTTC.

This clone was seen more than once but under ten times. CDR3 residues: CASRSRDKSNYGYTF. The CDR3 nucleotides read TGTGCCAGCAGATCCAGGGACAAATCTAACTATGGCTACACCTTC. This chain joins TRBV5-6 and TRBJ1-2, with a possible D match to TRBD1 (6 bases). V lost 5 bases, J lost 0 bases, and 14 bases lay in between. CDR1 SGHDT and CDR2 YYEEEE come from the germline V gene. The CDR3 is 15 amino acids.

The chain joins TRBV3-1 (or the pseudogene TRBV3-2) to TRBJ2-1; perhaps TRBD1 as D (5 bases). V lost 4 bases, J lost 1 base, and 8 bases lay in between. CDR3 length: 14 residues. Germline values: CDR1 LGHDT, CDR2 YNNKEL (reference sequence). CDR3 region: CASSRRESYNEQFF. CDR3 DNA: TGTGCCAGCAGCCGCAGGGAATCCTACAATGAGCAGTTCTTC.

The chain joins TRBV27 to TRBJ1-2, with TRBD1 as a possible D gene (6 bases). Germline V gives CDR1 MNHEY, CDR2 SMNVEV (reference sequence). There are 14 residues in the CDR3. Between the trimmed V and J ends, which lost 7 bases and 8 bases, there was a span of 20 bases. The CDR3 loop is CASTPTWTAGGYTF. The CDR3 DNA reads as TGTGCCAGCACCCCAACTTGGACAGCAGGCGGCTACACCTTC.